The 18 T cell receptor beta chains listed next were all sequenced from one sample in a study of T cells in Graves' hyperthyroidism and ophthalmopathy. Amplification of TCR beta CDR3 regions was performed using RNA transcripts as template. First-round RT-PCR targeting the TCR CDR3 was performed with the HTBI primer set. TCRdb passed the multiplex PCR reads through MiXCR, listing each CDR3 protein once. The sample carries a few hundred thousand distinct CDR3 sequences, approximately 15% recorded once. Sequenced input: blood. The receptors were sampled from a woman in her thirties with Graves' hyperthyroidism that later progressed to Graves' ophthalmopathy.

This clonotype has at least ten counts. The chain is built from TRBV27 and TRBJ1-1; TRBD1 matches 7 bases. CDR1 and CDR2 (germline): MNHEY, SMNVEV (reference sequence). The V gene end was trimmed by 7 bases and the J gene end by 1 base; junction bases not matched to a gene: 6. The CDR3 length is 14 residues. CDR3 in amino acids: CASTPGGRNTEAFF. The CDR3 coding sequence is TGTGCCAGCACCCCAGGGGGAAGGAACACTGAAGCTTTCTTT.

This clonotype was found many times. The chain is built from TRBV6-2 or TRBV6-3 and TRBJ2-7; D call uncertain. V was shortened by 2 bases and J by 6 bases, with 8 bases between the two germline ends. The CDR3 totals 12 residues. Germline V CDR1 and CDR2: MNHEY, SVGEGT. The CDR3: CASSYEFPEQYF. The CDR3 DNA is TGTGCCAGCAGTTACGAGTTCCCCGAGCAGTACTTC.

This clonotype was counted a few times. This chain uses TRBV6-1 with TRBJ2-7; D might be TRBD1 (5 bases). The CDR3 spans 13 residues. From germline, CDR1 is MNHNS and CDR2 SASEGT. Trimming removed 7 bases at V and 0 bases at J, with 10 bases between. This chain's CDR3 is CASKLTDSYEQYF. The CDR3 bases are TGTGCCAGCAAGTTGACAGACTCCTACGAGCAGTACTTC.

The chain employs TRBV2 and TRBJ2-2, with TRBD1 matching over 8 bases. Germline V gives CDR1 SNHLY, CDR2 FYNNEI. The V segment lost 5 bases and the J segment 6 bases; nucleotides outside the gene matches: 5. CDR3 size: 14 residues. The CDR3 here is CASSWDRQSGELFF. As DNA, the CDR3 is TGTGCCAGCAGTTGGGACAGGCAGTCCGGGGAGCTGTTTTTT.

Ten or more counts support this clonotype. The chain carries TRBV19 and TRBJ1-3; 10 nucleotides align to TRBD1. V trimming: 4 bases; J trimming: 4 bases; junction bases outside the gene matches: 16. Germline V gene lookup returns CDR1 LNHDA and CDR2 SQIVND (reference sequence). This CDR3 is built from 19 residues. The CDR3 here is CASSTLLGADRGRGNTIYF. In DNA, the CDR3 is TGTGCCAGTAGTACCCTGCTCGGGGCTGACAGGGGGCGAGGAAACACCATATATTTT.

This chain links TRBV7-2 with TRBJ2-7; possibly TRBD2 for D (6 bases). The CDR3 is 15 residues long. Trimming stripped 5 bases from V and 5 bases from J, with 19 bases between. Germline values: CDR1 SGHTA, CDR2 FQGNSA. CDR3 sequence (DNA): TGTGCCAGCAGCCAGCGCCGGGAGTCCCCCCACGAGCAGTACTTC. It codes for CASSQRRESPHEQYF.

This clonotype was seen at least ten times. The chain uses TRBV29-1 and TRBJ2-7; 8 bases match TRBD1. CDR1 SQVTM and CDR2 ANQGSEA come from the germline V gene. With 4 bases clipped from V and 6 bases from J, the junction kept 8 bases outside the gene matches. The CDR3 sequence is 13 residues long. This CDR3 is CSVGQGFMIEQYF. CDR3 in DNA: TGCAGCGTTGGACAGGGGTTCATGATCGAGCAGTACTTC.

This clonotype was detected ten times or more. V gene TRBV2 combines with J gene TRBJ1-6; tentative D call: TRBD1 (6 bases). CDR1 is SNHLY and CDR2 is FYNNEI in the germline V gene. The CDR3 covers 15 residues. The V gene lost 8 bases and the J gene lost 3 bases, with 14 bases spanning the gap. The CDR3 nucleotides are TGTGCCAGCGGCTCAGGGGATGTCTATAATTCACCCCTCCACTTT. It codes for CASGSGDVYNSPLHF.

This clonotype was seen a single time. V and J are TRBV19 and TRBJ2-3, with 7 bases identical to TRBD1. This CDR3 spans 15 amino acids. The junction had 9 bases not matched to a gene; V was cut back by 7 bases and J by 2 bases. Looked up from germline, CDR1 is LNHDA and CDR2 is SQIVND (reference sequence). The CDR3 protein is CASTARQGVTDTQYF. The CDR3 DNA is TGTGCCAGTACGGCGCGGCAGGGGGTCACAGATACGCAGTATTTT.

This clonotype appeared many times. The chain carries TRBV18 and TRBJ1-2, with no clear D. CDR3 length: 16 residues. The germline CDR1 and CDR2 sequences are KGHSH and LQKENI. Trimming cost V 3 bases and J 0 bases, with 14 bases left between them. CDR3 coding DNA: TGTGCCAGCTCACCGCAGGACTCCTCCACTAACTATGGCTACACCTTC. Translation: CASSPQDSSTNYGYTF.

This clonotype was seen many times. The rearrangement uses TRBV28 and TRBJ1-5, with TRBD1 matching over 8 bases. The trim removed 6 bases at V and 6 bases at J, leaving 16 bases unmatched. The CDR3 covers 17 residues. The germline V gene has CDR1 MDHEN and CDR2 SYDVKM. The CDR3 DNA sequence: TGTGCCAGCAGAAGCCGGACAGGGCTGTTTTTTCGTCAGCCCCAGCATTTT. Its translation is CASRSRTGLFFRQPQHF.

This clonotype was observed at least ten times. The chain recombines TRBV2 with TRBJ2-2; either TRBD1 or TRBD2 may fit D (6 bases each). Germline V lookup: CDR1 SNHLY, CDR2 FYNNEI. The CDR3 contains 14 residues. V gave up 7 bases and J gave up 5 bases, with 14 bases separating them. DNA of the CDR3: TGTGCCAGCAACACACAGGGAGGTACCGGGGAGCTGTTTTTT. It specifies CASNTQGGTGELFF.

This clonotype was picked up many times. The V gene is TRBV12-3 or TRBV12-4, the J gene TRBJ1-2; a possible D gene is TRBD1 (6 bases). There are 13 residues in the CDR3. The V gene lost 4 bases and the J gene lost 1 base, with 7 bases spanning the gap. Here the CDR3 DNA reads TGTGCCAGCAGTTACAGGGATAACTATGGCTACACCTTC. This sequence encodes CASSYRDNYGYTF.

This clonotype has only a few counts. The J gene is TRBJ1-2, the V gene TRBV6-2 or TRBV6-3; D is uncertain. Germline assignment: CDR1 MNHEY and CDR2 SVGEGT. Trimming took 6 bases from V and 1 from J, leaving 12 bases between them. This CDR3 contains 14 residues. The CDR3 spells CASSWRGVNYGYTF. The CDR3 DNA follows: TGTGCCAGCAGCTGGAGAGGAGTTAACTATGGCTACACCTTC.

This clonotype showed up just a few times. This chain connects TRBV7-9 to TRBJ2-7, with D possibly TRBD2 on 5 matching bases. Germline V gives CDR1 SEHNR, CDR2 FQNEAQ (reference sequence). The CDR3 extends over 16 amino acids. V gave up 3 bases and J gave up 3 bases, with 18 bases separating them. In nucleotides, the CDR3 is TGTGCCAGCAGCTTCCCCCTTCGGGGATACAACTACGAGCAGTACTTC. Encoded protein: CASSFPLRGYNYEQYF. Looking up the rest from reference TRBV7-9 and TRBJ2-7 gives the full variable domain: DTGVSQNPRHKITKRGQNVTFRCDPISEHNRLYWYRQTLGQGPEFLTYFQNEAQLEKSRLLSDRFSAERPKGSFSTLEIQRTEQGDSAMYLCASSFPLRGYNYEQYFGPGTRLTVT.

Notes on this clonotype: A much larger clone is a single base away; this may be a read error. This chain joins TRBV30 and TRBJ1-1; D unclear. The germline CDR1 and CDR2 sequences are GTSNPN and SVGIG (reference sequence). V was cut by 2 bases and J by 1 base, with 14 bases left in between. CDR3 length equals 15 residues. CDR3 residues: CAWSTHGFGNTEAFF. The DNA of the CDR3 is TGTGCCTGGAGTACCCACGGCTTCGGGAACACTGAAGCTTTCTTT.

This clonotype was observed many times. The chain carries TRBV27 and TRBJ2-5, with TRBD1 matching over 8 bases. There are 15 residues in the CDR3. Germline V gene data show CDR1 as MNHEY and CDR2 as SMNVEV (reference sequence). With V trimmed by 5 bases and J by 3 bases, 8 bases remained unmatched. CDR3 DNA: TGTGCCAGCAGTCCACTCCAGGACAGGGAAGAGACCCAGTACTTC. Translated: CASSPLQDREETQYF.

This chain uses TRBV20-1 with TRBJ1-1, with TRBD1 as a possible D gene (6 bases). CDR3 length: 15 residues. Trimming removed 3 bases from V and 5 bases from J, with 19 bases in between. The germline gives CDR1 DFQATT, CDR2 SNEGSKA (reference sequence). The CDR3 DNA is TGCAGTGCTAGGAGGAGCCGGGACATACCTACTGAAGCTTTCTTT. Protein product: CSARRSRDIPTEAFF.